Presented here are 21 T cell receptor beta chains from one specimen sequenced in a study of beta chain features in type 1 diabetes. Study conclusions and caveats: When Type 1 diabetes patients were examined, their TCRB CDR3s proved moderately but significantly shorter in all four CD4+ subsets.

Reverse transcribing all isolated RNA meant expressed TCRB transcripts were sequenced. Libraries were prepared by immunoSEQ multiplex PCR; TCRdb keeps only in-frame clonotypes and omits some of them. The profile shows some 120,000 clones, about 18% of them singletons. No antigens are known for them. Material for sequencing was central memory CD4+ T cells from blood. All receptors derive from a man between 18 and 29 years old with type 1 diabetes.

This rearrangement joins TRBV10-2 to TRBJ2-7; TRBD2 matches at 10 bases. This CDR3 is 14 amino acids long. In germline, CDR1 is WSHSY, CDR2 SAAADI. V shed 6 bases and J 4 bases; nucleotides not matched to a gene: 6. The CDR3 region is CASRAGGTSYEQYF. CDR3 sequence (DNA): TGCGCCAGCAGAGCGGGAGGGACTTCTTACGAGCAGTACTTC.

CDR3 coding DNA: TGTGCTTCACTAGCGGGGGGGTTAGAGACCCAGTACTTC. Protein product: CASLAGGLETQYF. The chain joins TRBV30 to TRBJ2-5; 13 bases agree with TRBD2. Germline V gene lookup returns CDR1 GTSNPN and CDR2 SVGIG (reference sequence). The CDR3 extends over 13 amino acids. Combining the CDR3 with reference TRBV30 and TRBJ2-5 gives the whole variable domain SQTIHQWPATLVQPVGSPLSLECTVEGTSNPNLYWYRQAAGRGLQLLFYSVGIGQISSEVPQNLSASRPQDRQFILSSKKLLLSDSGFYLCASLAGGLETQYFGPGTRLLVL.

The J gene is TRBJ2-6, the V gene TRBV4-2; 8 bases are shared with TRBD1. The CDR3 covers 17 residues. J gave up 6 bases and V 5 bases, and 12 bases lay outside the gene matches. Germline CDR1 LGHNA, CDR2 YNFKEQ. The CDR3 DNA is TGTGCCAGCAGCGCCGGGACAGGACAGACTGTGGCCAACGTCCTGACTTTC. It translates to CASSAGTGQTVANVLTF.

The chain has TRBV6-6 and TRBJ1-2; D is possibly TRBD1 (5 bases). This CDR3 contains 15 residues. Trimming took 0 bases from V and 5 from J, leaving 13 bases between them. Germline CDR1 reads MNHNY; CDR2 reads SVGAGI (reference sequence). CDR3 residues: CASSYSDSETYGYTF. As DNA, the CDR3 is TGTGCCAGCAGTTACTCCGACAGCGAGACATATGGCTACACCTTC.

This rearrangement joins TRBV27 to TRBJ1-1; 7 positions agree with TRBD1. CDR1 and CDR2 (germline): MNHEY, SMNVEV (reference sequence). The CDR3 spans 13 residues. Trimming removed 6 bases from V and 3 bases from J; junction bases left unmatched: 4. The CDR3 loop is CASRGQLDTEAFF. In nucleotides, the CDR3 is TGTGCCAGCAGGGGACAGCTTGACACTGAAGCTTTCTTT.

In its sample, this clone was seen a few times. The CDR3 here is CASSQDLNTEAFF. In DNA form, the CDR3 reads TGCGCCAGCAGCCAAGATCTGAACACTGAAGCTTTCTTT. The V gene is TRBV4-3, the J gene TRBJ1-1; no reliable D call. Germline V gives CDR1 LGHNA, CDR2 YSLEER. This CDR3 contains 13 residues. V dropped 0 bases and J dropped 0 bases, with 2 bases sitting between them.

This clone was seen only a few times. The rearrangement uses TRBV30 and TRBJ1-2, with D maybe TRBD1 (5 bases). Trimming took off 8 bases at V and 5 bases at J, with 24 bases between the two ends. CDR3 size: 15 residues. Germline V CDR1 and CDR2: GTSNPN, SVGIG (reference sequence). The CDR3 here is CARKPRDGGVYGYTF. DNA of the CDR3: TGTGCCCGAAAGCCAAGGGACGGCGGCGTTTATGGCTACACCTTC.

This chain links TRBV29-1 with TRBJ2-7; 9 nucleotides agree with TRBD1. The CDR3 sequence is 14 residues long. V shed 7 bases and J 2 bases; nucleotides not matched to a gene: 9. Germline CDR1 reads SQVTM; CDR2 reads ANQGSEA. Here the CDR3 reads CSAVSGTGPYEQYF. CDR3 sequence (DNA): TGCAGCGCTGTCTCCGGGACAGGGCCCTACGAGCAGTACTTC.

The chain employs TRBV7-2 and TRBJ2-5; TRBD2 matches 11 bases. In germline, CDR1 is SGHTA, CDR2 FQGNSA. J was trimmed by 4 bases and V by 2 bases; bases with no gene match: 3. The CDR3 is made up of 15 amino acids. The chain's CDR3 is CASSLNSGGAETQYF. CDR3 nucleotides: TGTGCCAGCAGCTTAAATAGCGGGGGGGCAGAGACCCAGTACTTC.

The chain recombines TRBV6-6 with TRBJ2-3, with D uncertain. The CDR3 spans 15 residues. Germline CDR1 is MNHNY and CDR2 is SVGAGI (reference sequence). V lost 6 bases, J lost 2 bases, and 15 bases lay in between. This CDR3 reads CASRSLYWSTDTQYF. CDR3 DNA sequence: TGTGCCAGCAGGTCTTTGTATTGGTCCACAGATACGCAGTATTTT.

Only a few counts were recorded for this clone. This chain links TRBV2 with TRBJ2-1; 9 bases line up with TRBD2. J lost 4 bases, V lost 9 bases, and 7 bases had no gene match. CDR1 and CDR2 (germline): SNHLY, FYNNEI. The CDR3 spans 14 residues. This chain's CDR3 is CARTTSGLYNEQFF. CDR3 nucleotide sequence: TGTGCCAGAACGACTAGCGGACTATACAATGAGCAGTTCTTC.

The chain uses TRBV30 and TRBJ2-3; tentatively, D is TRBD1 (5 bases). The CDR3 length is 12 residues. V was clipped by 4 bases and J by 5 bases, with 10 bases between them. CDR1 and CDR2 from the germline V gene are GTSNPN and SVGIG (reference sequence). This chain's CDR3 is CAWTGYKDTQYF. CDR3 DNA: TGTGCCTGGACAGGGTATAAAGATACGCAGTATTTT.

CDR3 sequence (DNA): TGTGCCAGCAGCGTAAGGGGGGGGACAGATACGCAGTATTTT. This sequence encodes CASSVRGGTDTQYF. V is TRBV9 and J is TRBJ2-3, with D maybe TRBD2 (7 bases). V was clipped by 1 base and J by 3 bases, with 9 bases between them. CDR3 length: 14 amino acids. Germline CDR1 and CDR2: SGDLS and YYNGEE.

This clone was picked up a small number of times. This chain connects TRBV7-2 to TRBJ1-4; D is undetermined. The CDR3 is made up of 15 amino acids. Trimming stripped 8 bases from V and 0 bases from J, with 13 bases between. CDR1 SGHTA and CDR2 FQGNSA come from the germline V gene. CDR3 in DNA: TGTGCCAGCGGAACCTCCGGAACAACTAATGAAAAACTGTTTTTT. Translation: CASGTSGTTNEKLFF.

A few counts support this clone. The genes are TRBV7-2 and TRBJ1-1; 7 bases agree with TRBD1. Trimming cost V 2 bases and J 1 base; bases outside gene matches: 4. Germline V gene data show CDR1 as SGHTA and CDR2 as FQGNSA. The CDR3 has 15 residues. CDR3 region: CASSLYGTANTEAFF. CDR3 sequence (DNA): TGTGCCAGCAGCTTATATGGGACAGCGAACACTGAAGCTTTCTTT.

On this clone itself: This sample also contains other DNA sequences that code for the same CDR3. The CDR3 coding sequence is TGTGCCAGCAGCGCTGGGACAGGGAGCAATCAGCCCCAGCATTTT. Translation gives CASSAGTGSNQPQHF. The chain employs TRBV9 and TRBJ1-5, with 9 nucleotides matching TRBD1. CDR3 length: 15 residues. Germline CDR1 reads SGDLS; CDR2 reads YYNGEE. The ends lost 3 bases at V and 1 base at J; junction bases unmatched: 2.

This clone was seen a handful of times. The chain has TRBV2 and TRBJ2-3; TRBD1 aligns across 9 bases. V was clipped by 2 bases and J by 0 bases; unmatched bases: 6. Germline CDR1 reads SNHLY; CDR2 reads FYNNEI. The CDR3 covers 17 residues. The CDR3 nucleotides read TGTGCCAGCAGTGAAATGGGACAGGGTCTTAGCACAGATACGCAGTATTTT. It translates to CASSEMGQGLSTDTQYF.

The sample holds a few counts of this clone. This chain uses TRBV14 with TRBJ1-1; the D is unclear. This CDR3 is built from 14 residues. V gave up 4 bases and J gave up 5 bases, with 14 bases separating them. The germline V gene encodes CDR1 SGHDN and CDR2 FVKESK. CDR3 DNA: TGTGCCAGCAGCCGCGTCACTGGACTAACTGAAGCTTTCTTT. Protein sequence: CASSRVTGLTEAFF.

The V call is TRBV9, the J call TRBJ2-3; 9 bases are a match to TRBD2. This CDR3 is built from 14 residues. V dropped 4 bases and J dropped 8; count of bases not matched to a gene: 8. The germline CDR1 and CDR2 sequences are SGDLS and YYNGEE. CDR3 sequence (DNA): TGTGCCAGCAGCCCCGGACTAGCGACGGGTACGCAGTATTTT. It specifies CASSPGLATGTQYF. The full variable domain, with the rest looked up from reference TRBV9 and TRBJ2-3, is DSGVTQTPKHLITATGQRVTLRCSPRSGDLSVYWYQQSLDQGLQFLIQYYNGEERAKGNILERFSAQQFPDLHSELNLSSLELGDSALYFCASSPGLATGTQYFGPGTRLTVL.

CDR3 DNA: TGTGCCAGCAGCCGGACTAGCGGGGAGTACCAAGAGACCCAGTACTTC. This translates into CASSRTSGEYQETQYF. The genes are TRBV9 and TRBJ2-5, with TRBD2 matching 12 bases. Germline assignment: CDR1 SGDLS and CDR2 YYNGEE. V was clipped by 4 bases and J by 0 bases; unmatched bases: 4. CDR3 size: 16 residues.

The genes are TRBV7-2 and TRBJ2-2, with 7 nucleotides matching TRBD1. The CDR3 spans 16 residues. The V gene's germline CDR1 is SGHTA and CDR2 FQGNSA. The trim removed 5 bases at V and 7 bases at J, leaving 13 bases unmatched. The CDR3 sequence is CASSPRGTAVDGELFF. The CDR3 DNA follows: TGTGCCAGCAGCCCAAGAGGGACAGCCGTCGACGGGGAGCTGTTTTTT.